The clone carrying this TCR beta chain was observed a single time. Its specificity is not known. The data were obtained in a study of T-cell memory formation after mild COVID-19. This CDR3 comprises 16 residues. V lost 2 bases, J lost 1 base, and 12 bases lay in between. TCRdb re-analysed the 5' RACE reads in MiXCR, keeping a single row per CDR3 protein. The sample lists a few hundred thousand distinct CDR3 sequences, roughly 21% occurring once. Study results and limitations: Prior to infection, memory already included some responding clones, suggesting cross-reactive memory joined. In second-wave clones peaking day 37, SARS-CoV-2 specificity remained unconfirmed. Largely, contracting CD4+ clones fell within CM and EM, and contracting CD8+ clones within EMRA.

The chain recombines TRBV6-7 with TRBJ1-5; TRBD1 is a possible D gene (6 bases). TRBV6-7 is treated as an ORF (open reading frame) with a function not yet certain. Sequenced sample: PBMCs or a T cell subset sorted from them (not recorded which). This sequence was found in an adult woman who had mild COVID-19 (a few samples of this study predate the infection). Cell type and time point are not known. In DNA form, the CDR3 reads TGTGCCAGCAGTTACGCCAGGGGTGTAAGCAATCAGCCCCAGCATTTT. Translation gives CASSYARGVSNQPQHF.